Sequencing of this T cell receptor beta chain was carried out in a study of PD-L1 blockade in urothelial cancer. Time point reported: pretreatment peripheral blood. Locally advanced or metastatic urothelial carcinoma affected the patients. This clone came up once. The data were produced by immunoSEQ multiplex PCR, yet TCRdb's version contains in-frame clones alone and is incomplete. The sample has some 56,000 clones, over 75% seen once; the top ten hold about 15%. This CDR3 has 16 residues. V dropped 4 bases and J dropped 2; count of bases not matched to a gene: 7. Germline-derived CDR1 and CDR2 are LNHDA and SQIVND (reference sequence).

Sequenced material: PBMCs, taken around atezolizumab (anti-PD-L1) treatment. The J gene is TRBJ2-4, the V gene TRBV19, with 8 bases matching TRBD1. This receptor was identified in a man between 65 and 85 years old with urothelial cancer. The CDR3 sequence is CASSNPGGRSKNIQYF. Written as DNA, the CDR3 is TGTGCCAGTAGTAACCCAGGGGGCCGATCCAAAAACATTCAGTACTTC.